These T cell receptor beta chains were read from a single sample in a study of cytomegalovirus exposure and HLA in healthy donors. Profiled with immunoSEQ multiplex PCR; TCRdb holds only in-frame clones, not every one. Of some 150,000 clones listed, more than 70% are singletons. What was sequenced was PBMCs. Source of these receptors: a male donor in good health and CMV-seronegative. Each CDR3 is given with its conserved first and last residue. The D gene is left open where the match is weak. Not all rows give a size; the values are once, few, many and, for expanded clones, a class.

abundance: NA
v_gene: TRBV27
d_gene: TRBD1
j_gene: TRBJ1-1
CDR3aa: CASSEDRVGTEAFF
CDR3nt: TGTGCCAGCAGTGAGGACAGGGTGGGCACTGAAGCTTTCTTT

abundance: NA
v_gene: TRBV7-9
d_gene: NA
j_gene: TRBJ1-2
CDR3aa: CASSLGTGSNYGYTF
CDR3nt: TGTGCCAGCAGCTTAGGTACAGGATCTAACTATGGCTACACCTTC

abundance: NA
v_gene: TRBV4-3
d_gene: NA
j_gene: TRBJ2-1
CDR3aa: CASSQGPGGQFNEQFF
CDR3nt: TGCGCCAGCAGCCAGGGGCCTGGAGGGCAGTTTAATGAGCAGTTCTTC

abundance: NA
v_gene: TRBV2
d_gene: TRBD2
j_gene: TRBJ2-1
CDR3aa: CASSEGLAEPRGEQFF
CDR3nt: TGTGCCAGCAGTGAGGGACTAGCGGAGCCGCGAGGTGAGCAGTTCTTC

abundance: NA
v_gene: TRBV4-3
d_gene: NA
j_gene: TRBJ1-1
CDR3aa: CASSQDVGGDTEAFF
CDR3nt: TGCGCCAGCAGCCAAGATGTCGGGGGGGACACTGAAGCTTTCTTT

abundance: NA
v_gene: TRBV5-1
d_gene: TRBD1
j_gene: TRBJ1-2
CDR3aa: CASSPQGKGGYGYTF
CDR3nt: TGCGCCAGCAGCCCACAGGGGAAAGGAGGCTATGGCTACACCTTC

abundance: once
v_gene: TRBV4-3
d_gene: NA
j_gene: TRBJ2-7
CDR3aa: CASSQDRRSYEQYF
CDR3nt: TGCGCCAGCAGCCAAGACAGGCGATCCTACGAGCAGTACTTC

abundance: NA
v_gene: TRBV10-1
d_gene: TRBD2
j_gene: TRBJ2-1
CDR3aa: CASSAASGAIYNEQFF
CDR3nt: TGCGCCAGCAGTGCCGCTAGCGGGGCTATCTACAATGAGCAGTTCTTC

abundance: NA
v_gene: TRBV19
d_gene: TRBD1
j_gene: TRBJ1-5
CDR3aa: CASSGTGNQPQHF
CDR3nt: TGTGCCAGTTCCGGGACAGGCAATCAGCCCCAGCATTTT

abundance: NA
v_gene: TRBV15
d_gene: TRBD1
j_gene: TRBJ2-2
CDR3aa: CATSSYRGRRDGELFF
CDR3nt: TGTGCCACCAGCAGTTATAGGGGGCGCCGGGACGGGGAGCTGTTTTTT

abundance: NA
v_gene: TRBV5-4
d_gene: TRBD2
j_gene: TRBJ2-5
CDR3aa: CASFAGGRQETQYF
CDR3nt: TGTGCCAGCTTTGCGGGGGGCCGCCAAGAGACCCAGTACTTC

abundance: once
v_gene: TRBV30
d_gene: NA
j_gene: TRBJ2-7
CDR3aa: CAWSLRDSYEQYF
CDR3nt: TGTGCCTGGAGTCTCCGGGACTCCTACGAGCAGTACTTC

abundance: NA
v_gene: TRBV27
d_gene: NA
j_gene: TRBJ2-1
CDR3aa: CASNRGNEQFF
CDR3nt: TGTGCCAGCAATAGGGGGAATGAGCAGTTCTTC

abundance: once
v_gene: TRBV7-9
d_gene: TRBD2
j_gene: TRBJ2-7
CDR3aa: CASSRGRAFSYEQYF
CDR3nt: TGTGCCAGCAGCCGGGGGAGGGCCTTCTCCTACGAGCAGTACTTC

abundance: NA
v_gene: TRBV13
d_gene: NA
j_gene: TRBJ1-2
CDR3aa: CASSISPGKGGYTF
CDR3nt: TGTGCCAGCAGCATATCACCCGGGAAGGGCGGCTACACCTTC

abundance: NA
v_gene: TRBV9
d_gene: TRBD1
j_gene: TRBJ1-6
CDR3aa: CASSETGDNSPLHF
CDR3nt: TGTGCCAGCAGCGAGACAGGGGATAATTCACCCCTCCACTTT

abundance: NA
v_gene: TRBV2
d_gene: NA
j_gene: TRBJ2-3
CDR3aa: CASIRSTDTQYF
CDR3nt: TGTGCCAGCATCAGGAGCACAGATACGCAGTATTTT

abundance: NA
v_gene: TRBV30
d_gene: NA
j_gene: TRBJ1-2
CDR3aa: CAWNRPTYGYTF
CDR3nt: TGTGCCTGGAACAGGCCTACCTATGGCTACACCTTC

abundance: NA
v_gene: TRBV6-1
d_gene: NA
j_gene: TRBJ2-1
CDR3aa: CASSSRDTFDEQFF
CDR3nt: TGTGCCAGCAGTTCCCGGGACACCTTCGATGAGCAGTTCTTC